This TCR beta chain was identified in a study of CD8 T cell repertoires and HIV-1 epitope variants. Using immunoSEQ multiplex PCR, the repertoire was profiled, and TCRdb retains in-frame clones only, with some absent. The sample lists approximately 5,300 clones, roughly 60% occurring once. Per germline, CDR1 MDHEN and CDR2 SYDVKM. This CDR3 comprises 15 residues. Trimming took off 3 bases at V and 5 bases at J, with 14 bases between the two ends. This clone occurred a few times. Antigen specificity is unknown. The sequence was collected from a male donor with HIV. Sequencing was done on a sample of cultured CD8+ T cells derived from PBMCs. This chain joins TRBV28 and TRBJ2-1; possibly TRBD2 for D (6 bases). Here the CDR3 reads CASSLGEAQNNEQFF. As DNA, the CDR3 is TGTGCCAGCAGTTTGGGGGAGGCCCAAAACAATGAGCAGTTCTTC.